This TCR beta chain was retrieved from a study of control samples from healthy donors and cancer patients. The data were produced by immunoSEQ multiplex PCR, yet TCRdb's version contains in-frame clones alone and is incomplete. The sample carries approximately 150,000 clones, more than 85% recorded once. The germline V gene encodes CDR1 SGDLS and CDR2 YYNGEE. This CDR3 spans 14 amino acids. Deletions cut 4 bases from V and 2 bases from J, with 12 bases between. The origin of this receptor is a man aged 30 to 39 in good health. Material: blood. The rearrangement links TRBV9 to TRBJ1-1; the D gene is possibly TRBD1 (6 bases). CDR3 bases: TGTGCCAGCAGCTCACAGGGTGGAAACACTGAAGCTTTCTTT. It yields the protein CASSSQGGNTEAFF.